This entry features one T cell receptor beta chain sequence. The sample originates from a study of CD8+ T cells in alopecia areata. After isolation, RNA underwent reverse transcription to generate cDNA as the sequencing template. Using immunoSEQ multiplex PCR, the repertoire was profiled, and TCRdb retains in-frame clones only, with some absent. This sample has 90,000 to 150,000 clones, with approximately 60% found just once. Cell sorting on a FACSAria was used to separate CD4+ and CD8+ T cells from the PBMCs. The germline CDR1 and CDR2 sequences are GTSNPN and SVGIG (reference sequence). Trimming took 2 bases from V and 7 from J; bases not matched to a gene: 3. The CDR3 is 12 residues long.

The V and J genes are TRBV30 and TRBJ1-1; 8 bases match TRBD1. This clonotype was obtained from a human donor in good health. The sequenced sample was CD4+ T cells sorted from blood. CDR3 in DNA: TGTGCCTGGAGTCGGACAGGGAGTGAAGCTTTCTTT. Translating it yields CAWSRTGSEAFF.